Below, 23 T cell receptor beta chains from the same sample are listed, as sequenced in a study of blood T cell repertoires in COVID-19. The assay was immunoSEQ multiplex PCR, and TCRdb's table has in-frame clones only and misses some. The table records about 210,000 clones, roughly 87% of them present only once. What was sequenced was PBMCs or T cells enriched from blood (not recorded which). Source of these receptors: a man aged 18 to 29 with acute COVID-19.

V usage is TRBV11-3 and J usage is TRBJ2-5; possible D gene TRBD2, 6 bases. The CDR3 has 12 amino acids. Looked up from germline, CDR1 is SGHNT and CDR2 is YENEEA. Trimming took 7 bases from V and 5 from J, leaving 11 bases between them. This CDR3 is CASTGEEETQYF. In DNA form, the CDR3 reads TGTGCCAGCACCGGGGAGGAGGAGACCCAGTACTTC.

This chain joins TRBV3-1 (or the pseudogene TRBV3-2) and TRBJ2-5; possibly TRBD2 for D (6 bases). Deletions cut 1 base from V and 2 bases from J, with 14 bases between. The CDR3 totals 16 residues. Looked up from germline, CDR1 is LGHDT and CDR2 is YNNKEL (reference sequence). CDR3 loop: CASSQGAGLPQETQYF. For the CDR3, the DNA is TGTGCCAGCAGCCAAGGTGCGGGACTCCCTCAAGAGACCCAGTACTTC.

The chain uses TRBV7-8 and TRBJ2-7, with D possibly matching TRBD1 (5 bases). Germline CDR1 is SGHVS and CDR2 is FQNEAQ. Between the trimmed V and J ends, which lost 5 bases and 6 bases, there was a span of 11 bases. This CDR3 comprises 12 residues. DNA of the CDR3: TGTGCCAGCAGCCCTCCGGACATCGAGCAGTACTTC. Protein: CASSPPDIEQYF. Complete variable domain (other parts from reference TRBV7-8 and TRBJ2-7): GAGVSQSPRYKVAKRGQDVALRCDPISGHVSLFWYQQALGQGPEFLTYFQNEAQLDKSGLPSDRFFAERPEGSVSTLKIQRTQQEDSAVYLCASSPPDIEQYFGPGTRLTVT.

The rearrangement uses TRBV7-2 and TRBJ2-1; 8 positions agree with TRBD2. The CDR3 has 17 residues. The germline CDR1 and CDR2 sequences are SGHTA and FQGNSA. V lost 1 base and J lost 5; bases outside the gene matches: 10. The CDR3 nucleotides read TGTGCCAGCAGCTTAGTGCCCCTAGCGGGCGAACACAATGAGCAGTTCTTC. Amino acid sequence: CASSLVPLAGEHNEQFF.

This chain connects TRBV3-1 (or the pseudogene TRBV3-2) to TRBJ2-1; TRBD2 might be the D (6 bases). CDR1 LGHDT and CDR2 YNNKEL come from the germline V gene (reference sequence). The CDR3 contains 17 residues. The germline V and J ends were trimmed by 1 base and 7 bases, with 20 bases remaining between them. CDR3 protein: CASSQVGEGGSGNEQFF. CDR3 coding DNA: TGTGCCAGCAGCCAAGTTGGCGAGGGAGGATCCGGGAATGAGCAGTTCTTC.

This chain links TRBV3-1 (or the pseudogene TRBV3-2) with TRBJ2-7; 7 positions match TRBD2. The V and J ends lost 8 bases and 5 bases, in that order; junction bases with no gene match: 12. The CDR3 is made up of 14 amino acids. Germline CDR1 reads LGHDT; CDR2 reads YNNKEL (reference sequence). Written as DNA, the CDR3 is TGTGCCAGCTCCTGGGGGACCGGGGGGAACGAGCAGTACTTC. Encoded protein: CASSWGTGGNEQYF.

The V call is TRBV3-1 (or the pseudogene TRBV3-2), the J call TRBJ2-3; TRBD2 agrees at 9 bases. The germline V gene encodes CDR1 LGHDT and CDR2 YNNKEL (reference sequence). The CDR3 contains 16 residues. V gave up 0 bases and J gave up 7 bases; unmatched junction bases: 8. CDR3 sequence (DNA): TGTGCCAGCAGCCAAGATGAAGCGGGAGGTCTGAATACGCAGTATTTT. The encoded protein is CASSQDEAGGLNTQYF.

V and J are TRBV7-3 and TRBJ2-7, with 7 bases lining up with TRBD2. J gave up 1 base and V 0 bases, and 3 bases lay outside the gene matches. The CDR3 extends over 15 amino acids. CDR1 SGHTA and CDR2 FQGTGA come from the germline V gene. This chain's CDR3 is CASSLTSGPSYEQYF. CDR3 nucleotide sequence: TGTGCCAGCAGCTTAACTAGCGGGCCGTCCTACGAGCAGTACTTC.

This chain connects TRBV6-5 to TRBJ2-3, with 8 bases matching TRBD1. The V and J ends lost 6 bases and 0 bases, in that order; junction bases with no gene match: 5. This CDR3 is built from 15 residues. Germline V gives CDR1 MNHEY, CDR2 SVGAGI. Here the CDR3 reads CASSLRDRSTDTQYF. In DNA, the CDR3 is TGTGCCAGCAGCCTCCGGGACAGGAGCACAGATACGCAGTATTTT.

This chain uses TRBV24-1 with TRBJ1-1; TRBD1 is a possible D gene (5 bases). CDR3 length: 13 residues. Germline loops: CDR1 KGHDR, CDR2 SFDVKD. Trimming removed 6 bases from V and 1 base from J, with 8 bases in between. CDR3 sequence reads: CATSLGGNTEAFF. The CDR3 DNA reads TGTGCCACCAGTCTGGGGGGGAACACTGAAGCTTTCTTT.

The CDR3 DNA sequence: TGTGCCAGCAGCCCTTCCCTGGGGGGGCTGAGGGAGACCCAGTACTTC. This codes for CASSPSLGGLRETQYF. The V call is TRBV11-3, the J call TRBJ2-5, with a tentative D call TRBD2 (7 bases). The CDR3 runs to 16 residues. V gave up 5 bases and J gave up 5 bases, with 21 bases separating them. Germline CDR1 SGHNT, CDR2 YENEEA. Full variable domain (outside the CDR3, taken from reference TRBV11-3 and TRBJ2-5): EAGVVQSPRYKIIEKKQPVAFWCNPISGHNTLYWYLQNLGQGPELLIRYENEEAVDDSQLPKDRFSAERLKGVDSTLKIQPAELGDSAVYLCASSPSLGGLRETQYFGPGTRLLVL.

This clone was seen only a few times. The rearrangement uses TRBV6-5 and TRBJ2-7, with 8 bases identical to TRBD2. CDR1 and CDR2 from the germline V gene are MNHEY and SVGAGI. J was trimmed by 0 bases and V by 2 bases; bases with no gene match: 6. The CDR3 is 16 amino acids. As DNA, the CDR3 is TGTGCCAGCAGTTACCGGGCGCTAGCGGGCTCCTACGAGCAGTACTTC. It translates to CASSYRALAGSYEQYF.

This clone was recorded at least ten times. The gene calls are TRBV5-6 and TRBJ1-1; the match to TRBD1 covers 9 bases. The germline V gene has CDR1 SGHDT and CDR2 YYEEEE. V lost 5 bases, J lost 11 bases, and 13 bases stayed unmatched. The CDR3 has 14 residues. Written as DNA, the CDR3 is TGTGCCAGCAGGAGGACAGGGGAACGTTTATCGGCTTTCTTT. Its protein is CASRRTGERLSAFF.

The chain is built from TRBV4-1 and TRBJ2-2; D may be TRBD2 (7 bases). Germline CDR1 is MGHRA and CDR2 is YSYEKL. Trimming cost V 1 base and J 7 bases, with 19 bases left between them. The CDR3 contains 17 residues. CDR3 region: CASSQGGAAGAGGELFF. The CDR3 DNA follows: TGCGCCAGCAGCCAAGGTGGGGCGGCGGGGGCGGGCGGGGAGCTGTTTTTT.

The J gene is TRBJ1-6, the V gene TRBV28; the D gene is possibly TRBD1 (5 bases). The CDR3 runs 13 residues. CDR1 MDHEN and CDR2 SYDVKM come from the germline V gene. Between the trimmed V and J ends, which lost 7 bases and 4 bases, there was a span of 8 bases. CDR3 sequence reads: CASMTVYNSPLHF. For the CDR3, the DNA is TGTGCCAGCATGACAGTTTATAATTCACCCCTCCACTTT.

V is TRBV28 and J is TRBJ2-5, with a tentative D call TRBD2 (6 bases). The germline gives CDR1 MDHEN, CDR2 SYDVKM. V dropped 4 bases and J dropped 6 bases, with 18 bases sitting between them. The length of the CDR3 is 15 residues. CDR3 region: CASSSPWVAEQTQYF. The CDR3 nucleotides are TGTGCCAGCAGTTCCCCTTGGGTAGCGGAGCAGACCCAGTACTTC.

This clone appeared once. This chain joins TRBV19 and TRBJ1-1; no definite D call. Germline V gives CDR1 LNHDA, CDR2 SQIVND (reference sequence). V lost 7 bases and J 5 bases, leaving 14 bases between the germline ends. The CDR3 covers 13 residues. CDR3 region: CASTLDPMTEAFF. The CDR3 coding sequence is TGTGCCAGTACTCTAGATCCAATGACTGAAGCTTTCTTT. The full variable domain, its missing parts supplied by reference TRBV19 and TRBJ1-1, is DGGITQSPKYLFRKEGQNVTLSCEQNLNHDAMYWYRQDPGQGLRLIYYSQIVNDFQKGDIAEGYSVSREKKESFPLTVTSAQKNPTAFYLCASTLDPMTEAFFGQGTRLTVV.

The V and J genes are TRBV24-1 and TRBJ1-5; the D gene is possibly TRBD1 (6 bases). V lost 12 bases, J lost 5 bases, and 34 bases lay in between. Germline V gives CDR1 KGHDR, CDR2 SFDVKD. The CDR3 has 19 amino acids. In nucleotides, the CDR3 is TGTGCCCGCTTTTGTCGTGGTGGGGGGGCGCGGGATATGGATCAGCCCCAGCATTTT. Protein product: CARFCRGGGARDMDQPQHF.

This CDR3 reads CSVDAGGFLEQYF. DNA for the CDR3: TGCAGCGTTGATGCAGGGGGATTTCTAGAGCAGTACTTC. The rearrangement uses TRBV29-1 and TRBJ2-7, with 7 bases that match TRBD1. The junction had 9 bases not matched to a gene; V was cut back by 3 bases and J by 7 bases. Germline V CDR1 and CDR2: SQVTM, ANQGSEA. This CDR3 spans 13 amino acids.

This clone was seen many times. Other DNA sequences in the same sample also yield this CDR3. CDR3 residues: CASSQDTSGRETQYF. The CDR3 nucleotides read TGTGCCAGCAGCCAAGACACTAGCGGGAGGGAGACCCAGTACTTC. This sequence joins TRBV3-1 (or the pseudogene TRBV3-2) and TRBJ2-5; TRBD2 agrees at 12 bases. Germline lookup yields CDR1 LGHDT and CDR2 YNNKEL (reference sequence). V gave up 0 bases and J gave up 5 bases; unmatched junction bases: 1. This CDR3 contains 15 residues.

The chain employs TRBV19 and TRBJ2-3, with D perhaps TRBD2 (6 bases). CDR1 and CDR2 (germline): LNHDA, SQIVND (reference sequence). CDR3 size: 14 residues. Trimming left V 7 bases short and J 9 bases short, with 20 bases between. CDR3 amino acids: CASKYGLSGDTQYF. Written as DNA, the CDR3 is TGTGCCAGTAAATATGGACTCTCGGGGGACACGCAGTATTTT.

The chain combines TRBV6-5 with TRBJ1-3; D is uncertain. V shed 6 bases and J shed 3 bases, with 9 bases lying between them. The germline V gene has CDR1 MNHEY and CDR2 SVGAGI. The CDR3 is made up of 13 amino acids. For the CDR3, the DNA is TGTGCCAGCAGCCCCCAAAATGGAAACACCATATATTTT. It is translated as CASSPQNGNTIYF.

The V call is TRBV29-1, the J call TRBJ1-2; 7 bases fit TRBD1. CDR1 SQVTM and CDR2 ANQGSEA come from the germline V gene. This CDR3 contains 15 residues. J gave up 9 bases and V 0 bases, and 13 bases lay outside the gene matches. The CDR3 coding sequence is TGCAGCGTTGAAGATACTTGCGAGGGGGCAATTTGCTACACCTTC. This sequence encodes CSVEDTCEGAICYTF.